The clone carrying this T cell receptor (beta chain) was recorded at least ten times. Antigen unknown. Each CDR3 protein is one row after TCRdb ran MiXCR on the reads. Of 250,000 to 300,000 distinct CDR3 sequences in the sample, over 15% were seen once. The sample belongs to a study of T cell repertoires in cytomegalovirus infection. Study-level background: It was the public TCR beta signatures that indicated both CMV infection and matching HLA type. Study outcomes and limitations: Ex vivo, HLA-C-restricted CMV-specific TCR beta clonotypes prevailed over the rest of the response. Cumulative frequency (of public TCR beta family members) identified carriers of CMV plus the relevant HLA.

Losses at the gene ends were 4 bases for V and 6 bases for J; bases not matched to a gene: 11. Germline CDR1 reads SEHNR; CDR2 reads FQNEAQ (reference sequence). CDR3 length equals 16 residues. The rearrangement links TRBV7-9 to TRBJ1-5; 8 bases map to TRBD1. The sequenced sample was CD8+ T cells from PBMCs. The clonotype was recovered from a human donor in good health (CMV status not recorded). Some clones in this sample may be carry-over from other donors' samples. CDR3 in DNA: TGTGCCAGCAGCTCGACGGACAGGGCGAGCGGTCAGCCCCAGCATTTT. Its translation: CASSSTDRASGQPQHF.